This passage covers 9 T cell receptor beta chains from one sample sequenced in a study of blood T cell repertoires in COVID-19. Here immunoSEQ multiplex PCR was the method, and the copy in TCRdb shows in-frame clones only, minus some. The table lists about 59,000 clones, around 87% of them singletons, with about 6.9% in the top ten. Sample: peripheral blood. These receptors originate from a man aged 55 to 70 with active or convalescent COVID-19.

The chain has TRBV30 and TRBJ2-5; a weak D match, TRBD2 (5 bases). Germline V gene lookup returns CDR1 GTSNPN and CDR2 SVGIG (reference sequence). V shed 0 bases and J shed 5 bases, with 13 bases lying between them. This CDR3 is 14 amino acids long. The CDR3 protein is CAWSVSGSGETQYF. The CDR3 DNA reads TGTGCCTGGAGTGTCTCGGGATCCGGGGAGACCCAGTACTTC.

The chain recombines TRBV2 with TRBJ1-5; D unclear. The CDR3 runs to 13 residues. Trimming pared 8 bases from V and 7 bases from J, leaving 15 bases between. Germline V gene data show CDR1 as SNHLY and CDR2 as FYNNEI. The CDR3 is CASREREDQPQHF. DNA of the CDR3: TGTGCCAGCCGGGAGAGGGAGGACCAGCCCCAGCATTTT.

J is TRBJ2-2 and V is TRBV4-2; 12 bases map to TRBD2. The J segment lost 4 bases and the V segment lost 1 base, leaving 7 bases of the junction unmatched. The germline CDR1 and CDR2 sequences are LGHNA and YNFKEQ. This CDR3 contains 18 residues. The CDR3 protein is CASSQVPTSGRSTGELFF. CDR3 in DNA: TGTGCCAGCAGCCAAGTTCCGACTAGCGGGAGAAGCACCGGGGAGCTGTTTTTT.

The chain couples TRBV27 to TRBJ1-6; D possibly corresponds to TRBD1 (5 bases). The V gene's germline CDR1 is MNHEY and CDR2 SMNVEV (reference sequence). The CDR3 is 17 residues long. V was shortened by 3 bases and J by 0 bases, with 12 bases between the two germline ends. As DNA, the CDR3 is TGTGCCAGCAGTTTTAGGGGCAGGAGCTCCTATAATTCACCCCTCCACTTT. Translation gives CASSFRGRSSYNSPLHF.

The chain employs TRBV11-1 and TRBJ2-5, with no clear D. There are 14 residues in the CDR3. Germline CDR1 SGHAT, CDR2 FQDESV (reference sequence). Trimming left V 4 bases short and J 7 bases short, with 16 bases between. The CDR3 sequence is CASSSPPEDRTQYF. CDR3 bases: TGTGCCAGCAGCTCCCCGCCCGAGGATAGGACCCAGTACTTC.

This rearrangement joins TRBV12-3 or TRBV12-4 to TRBJ1-2; no definite D call. The CDR3 has 12 amino acids. With 0 bases removed from V and 10 bases from J, the gap between germline ends came to 9 bases. The CDR3 DNA reads as TGTGCCAGCAGTTTAGCCGGCACTATCTACACCTTC. Amino acid sequence: CASSLAGTIYTF.

The rearrangement uses TRBV6-5 and TRBJ1-1, with D maybe TRBD1 (6 bases). CDR1 is MNHEY, CDR2 SVGAGI, per germline. This CDR3 has 15 residues. Trimming shortened V by 2 bases and J by 1 base, and 11 bases separated the two germline ends. CDR3 amino acids: CASSYGGHQNTEAFF. For the CDR3, the DNA is TGTGCCAGCAGTTACGGGGGACACCAGAACACTGAAGCTTTCTTT.

V gene TRBV5-8 combines with J gene TRBJ1-2; TRBD1 is a possible D gene (6 bases). V gave up 3 bases and J gave up 2 bases, with 11 bases separating them. Germline-derived CDR1 and CDR2 are SGHTS and YDEGEE. The CDR3 is 14 amino acids. The CDR3, as DNA: TGTGCCAGCAGCTCGACAGGCCGCAACTATGGCTACACCTTC. Protein sequence: CASSSTGRNYGYTF.

In this sample, this clone turned up a few times. The rearrangement links TRBV7-3 to TRBJ1-2; 7 nucleotides match TRBD1. Germline V CDR1 and CDR2: SGHTA, FQGTGA. This CDR3 comprises 13 residues. V dropped 5 bases and J dropped 4; count of bases not matched to a gene: 4. CDR3 nucleotide sequence: TGTGCCAGCAGCGATAACAGGGGCTATGGCTACACCTTC. Its translation: CASSDNRGYGYTF.